This T cell receptor beta chain comes out of a study of blood T cell repertoires in COVID-19. Looking at the study overall: The study drew acute and convalescent COVID-19 samples from the United States, Italy and Spain. T cells, B-cell-depleted T cells, or PBMCs provided the cDNA or gDNA that served as material.

In the authors' workflow: Reference gene primer amplification yielded estimated nucleated cell counts. Assay used: immunoSEQ multiplex PCR; TCRdb lists only in-frame clones, some missing. That table furnishes V, J and clone size, whereas the DNA furnished D and trimming. Seen here are 75,000 to 100,000 clones, approximately 89% observed once, and the top ten hold 15% to 20%. V gave up 0 bases and J gave up 5 bases, with 7 bases separating them. Germline V lookup: CDR1 SQVTM, CDR2 ANQGSEA. CDR3 length: 12 residues. The sequencing input was peripheral blood. This clonotype was sampled from a human donor in a cohort sampled during active COVID-19. The chain employs TRBV29-1 and TRBJ1-2, with D possibly matching TRBD1 (5 bases). The CDR3 here is CSVEEQVYGYTF. The DNA of the CDR3 is TGCAGCGTTGAAGAACAGGTTTATGGCTACACCTTC.